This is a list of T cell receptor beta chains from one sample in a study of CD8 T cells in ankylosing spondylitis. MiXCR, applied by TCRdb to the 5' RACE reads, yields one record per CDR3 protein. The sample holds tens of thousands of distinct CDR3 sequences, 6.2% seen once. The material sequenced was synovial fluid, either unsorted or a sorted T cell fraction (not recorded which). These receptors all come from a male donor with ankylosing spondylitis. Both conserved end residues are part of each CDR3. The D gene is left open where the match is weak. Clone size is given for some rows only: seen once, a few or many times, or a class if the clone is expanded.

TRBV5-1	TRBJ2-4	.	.	CASSPAGAGQNIQYF	TGCGCCAGCAGCCCCGCCGGGGCGGGCCAAAACATTCAGTACTTC
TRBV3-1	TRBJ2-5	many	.	CASSHVGRQETQYF	TGTGCCAGCAGCCACGTCGGACGACAAGAGACCCAGTACTTC
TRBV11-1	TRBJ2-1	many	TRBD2	CASSLLPGLAGDNEQFF	TGTGCCAGCAGCTTACTTCCGGGACTAGCGGGAGACAATGAGCAGTTCTTC
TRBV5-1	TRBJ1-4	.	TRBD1	CASSSGSRQGVATNEKLFF	TGCGCCAGCAGCTCTGGGAGCCGACAGGGGGTTGCAACTAATGAAAAACTGTTTTTT
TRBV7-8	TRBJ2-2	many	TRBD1	CASSSRPGQGGYTGELFF	TGTGCCAGCAGCTCCCGACCCGGACAGGGGGGATACACCGGGGAGCTGTTTTTT
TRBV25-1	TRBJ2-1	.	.	CALPCAASRDYNEQFF	TGTGCCTTGCCTTGCGCGGCGTCCCGGGACTACAATGAGCAGTTCTTC
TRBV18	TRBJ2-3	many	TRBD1	CASPSGRGHGDTQYF	TGTGCCAGCCCATCGGGCAGGGGGCATGGAGATACGCAGTATTTT
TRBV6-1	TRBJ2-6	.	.	CASSQRMAGANVLTF	TGTGCCAGCAGCCAACGGATGGCTGGGGCCAACGTCCTGACTTTC
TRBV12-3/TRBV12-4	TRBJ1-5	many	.	CASSFERGSNQPQHF	TGTGCCAGCAGTTTCGAGAGGGGGAGCAATCAGCCCCAGCATTTT
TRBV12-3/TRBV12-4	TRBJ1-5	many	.	CASSFNRNQPQHF	TGTGCCAGCAGTTTCAACCGAAATCAGCCCCAGCATTTT
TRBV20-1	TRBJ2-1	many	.	CSAPPLSYNEQFF	TGCAGTGCTCCCCCCTTGTCCTACAATGAGCAGTTCTTC
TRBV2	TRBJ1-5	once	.	CASTGEPNQPQHF	TGTGCCAGCACGGGGGAGCCCAATCAGCCCCAGCATTTT
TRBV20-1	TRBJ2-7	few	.	CSARAADAYEQYF	TGCAGTGCTAGAGCCGCTGACGCCTACGAGCAGTACTTC
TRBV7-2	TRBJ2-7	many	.	CASSFVQGPFYEQYF	TGTGCCAGCAGCTTCGTTCAGGGACCTTTCTACGAGCAGTACTTC
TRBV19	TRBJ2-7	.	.	CASSIGAGRSYEQYF	TGTGCCAGTAGTATAGGTGCAGGCCGCTCCTACGAGCAGTACTTC
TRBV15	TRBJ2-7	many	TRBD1	CATSPRTGSNYEQYF	TGTGCCACCAGCCCTAGGACAGGATCCAACTACGAGCAGTACTTC
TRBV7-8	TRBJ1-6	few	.	CASSTGSQRSPLHF	TGTGCCAGCAGCACAGGGTCGCAGCGCTCACCCCTCCACTTT
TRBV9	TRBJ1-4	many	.	CASSVGGRRNEKLFF	TGTGCCAGCAGCGTAGGGGGCAGACGGAATGAAAAACTGTTTTTT
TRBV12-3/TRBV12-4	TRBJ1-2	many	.	CASSLDGGSNGYTF	TGTGCCAGCAGTTTAGATGGGGGGTCCAATGGCTACACCTTC
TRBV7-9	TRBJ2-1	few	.	CASRTDGPHNEQFF	TGTGCCAGCCGTACGGACGGGCCGCACAATGAGCAGTTCTTC
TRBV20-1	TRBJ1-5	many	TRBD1	CSAVPGTGNQPQHF	TGCAGTGCCGTTCCCGGGACAGGTAATCAGCCCCAGCATTTT
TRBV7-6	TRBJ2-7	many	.	CASSLVSAAKGEQYF	TGTGCCAGCAGCTTAGTCTCCGCAGCCAAGGGGGAGCAGTACTTC
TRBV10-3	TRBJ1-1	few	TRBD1	CAIMGQLNTEAFF	TGTGCCATCATGGGACAGCTGAACACTGAAGCTTTCTTT
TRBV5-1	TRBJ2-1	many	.	CASSSRPGGDEQFF	TGCGCCAGCAGCTCAAGACCGGGTGGGGATGAGCAGTTCTTC
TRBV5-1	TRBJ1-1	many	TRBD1	CASSKPGQGAGGTEAFF	TGCGCCAGCAGCAAACCGGGACAGGGGGCCGGGGGCACTGAAGCTTTCTTT
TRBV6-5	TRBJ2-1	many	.	CASSLRGNEQFF	TGTGCCAGCAGCCTCCGGGGCAATGAGCAGTTCTTC
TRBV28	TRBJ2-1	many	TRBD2	CASNPPLSGSANEQFF	TGTGCCAGCAACCCCCCCTTAAGCGGGAGTGCAAATGAGCAGTTCTTC
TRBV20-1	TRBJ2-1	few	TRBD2	CSAWTSGDPYSYNEQFF	TGCAGTGCCTGGACTAGCGGGGATCCTTACTCCTACAATGAGCAGTTCTTC
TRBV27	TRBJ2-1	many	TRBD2	CASREAGLSSYNEQFF	TGTGCCAGCAGGGAAGCGGGGCTAAGCTCCTACAATGAGCAGTTCTTC
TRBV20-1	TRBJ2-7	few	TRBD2	CSARRLAGPYEQYF	TGCAGTGCTAGAAGGCTAGCGGGACCCTACGAGCAGTACTTC
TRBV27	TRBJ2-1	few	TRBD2	CASSLYGRALYF	TGTGCCAGCAGTTTATACGGGAGGGCCCTGTACTTC
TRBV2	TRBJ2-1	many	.	CASRERELKYNEQFF	TGTGCCAGCAGGGAACGGGAACTCAAATACAATGAGCAGTTCTTC
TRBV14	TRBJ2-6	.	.	CASSPASGANVLTF	TGTGCCAGCAGCCCAGCTTCTGGGGCCAACGTCCTGACTTTC
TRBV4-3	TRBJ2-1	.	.	CASSQEDGTPSYNEQFF	TGCGCCAGCAGCCAAGAAGACGGTACCCCCTCCTACAATGAGCAGTTCTTC
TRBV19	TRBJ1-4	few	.	CASSRTETTNEKLFF	TGTGCCAGTAGTAGGACAGAAACAACTAATGAAAAACTGTTTTTT
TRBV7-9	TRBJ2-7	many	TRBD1	CASSLGQTQYF	TGTGCCAGCAGCTTGGGACAGACTCAGTACTTC
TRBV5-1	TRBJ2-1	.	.	CASSTSGGANNEQFF	TGCGCCAGCAGCACGTCAGGGGGGGCTAACAATGAGCAGTTCTTC
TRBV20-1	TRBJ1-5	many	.	CSARDAGNYQPQHF	TGCAGTGCTAGAGATGCGGGTAATTACCAGCCCCAGCATTTT
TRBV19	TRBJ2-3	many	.	CASSMPVEDGTDTQYF	TGTGCCAGTAGTATGCCCGTCGAGGACGGCACAGATACGCAGTATTTT
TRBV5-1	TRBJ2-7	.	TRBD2	CASSLSGGTYEQYF	TGCGCCAGCTCGCTGTCGGGGGGAACCTACGAGCAGTACTTC